This T cell receptor beta chain was sequenced during a study of somatic mutations in cytotoxic T cells in rheumatoid arthritis. At the level of the study: Patient blood, roughly 33 ml in EDTA, was obtained immediately after diagnosis and prior to the start of any treatment. Flow sorting yielded some V beta antibody-stained T-cell populations at nearly 100% purity, among them V beta1+ cells sequenced for TCRB.

V was pared by 5 bases and J by 0 bases, with 6 bases of the junction left unmatched. The CDR3 sequence is 15 residues long. CDR1 and CDR2 (germline): LNHDA, SQIVND (reference sequence). Generated by immunoSEQ multiplex PCR, the TCRdb table keeps only in-frame clones and is missing some. The profile shows 15,000 to 20,000 clones, approximately 82% of them singletons. This TCR came from a woman aged 45-65 years with rheumatoid arthritis. The sequenced sample was CD8+ T cells sorted from blood. This chain connects TRBV19 to TRBJ1-2; 7 bases are shared with TRBD1. CDR3: CASSANRGPNYGYTF. CDR3 bases: TGTGCCAGTAGTGCCAACAGGGGCCCTAACTATGGCTACACCTTC.